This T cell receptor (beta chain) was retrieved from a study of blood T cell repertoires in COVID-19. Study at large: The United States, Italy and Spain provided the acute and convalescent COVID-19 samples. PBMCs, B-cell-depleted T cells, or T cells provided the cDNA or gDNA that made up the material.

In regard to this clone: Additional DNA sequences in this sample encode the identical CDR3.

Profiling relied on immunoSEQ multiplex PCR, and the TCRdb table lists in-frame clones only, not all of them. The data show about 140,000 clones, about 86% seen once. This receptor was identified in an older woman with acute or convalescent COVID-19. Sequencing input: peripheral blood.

CDR3 amino acids: CASSLGQGGYGYTF. CDR3 DNA sequence: TGCGCCAGCAGCTTGGGGCAGGGGGGCTATGGCTACACCTTC. The chain carries TRBV5-1 and TRBJ1-2; 7 bases line up with TRBD1. From germline, CDR1 is SGHRS and CDR2 YFSETQ. The V segment lost 0 bases and the J segment 4 bases; nucleotides outside the gene matches: 3. The CDR3 has 14 residues. Together with reference TRBV5-1 and TRBJ1-2, the CDR3 gives the full variable domain: KAGVTQTPRYLIKTRGQQVTLSCSPISGHRSVSWYQQTPGQGLQFLFEYFSETQRNKGNFPGRFSGRQFSNSRSEMNVSTLELGDSALYLCASSLGQGGYGYTFGSGTRLTVV.